A selection of T cell receptor beta chains follows, all from one sample in a study of T cell clonotyping in hematopoietic cell transplantation. The repertoire was sequenced with immunoSEQ multiplex PCR; TCRdb's copy has only in-frame clones and lacks some. The sample includes 25,000 to 30,000 clones, 85% to 95% of them seen just once. Sequencing was performed on peripheral blood mononuclear cells, taken before stem cell transplant. The source of these receptors is a man aged 50-60 years with acute myeloid leukemia. Some clones in this sample may be carry-over from other donors' samples. CDR3s include the opening cysteine and the closing phenylalanine or tryptophan. D genes are given only for firm matches. A row's size may be missing; if present it is once, few, many or a size class.

TGTGCCAGTAGTATAGATCGACAGGTTTACAATGAGCAGTTCTTC | CASSIDRQVYNEQFF | TRBJ2-1 | 15 | . | . | TRBV19
TGTGCCTGGAGTACAGGGGGCGGGTACGAGCAGTACTTC | CAWSTGGGYEQYF | TRBJ2-7 | 13 | TRBD1 | . | TRBV30
TGTGCCAGCAGTCGGACAGGGAACAGCAATCAGCCCCAGCATTTT | CASSRTGNSNQPQHF | TRBJ1-5 | 15 | TRBD1 | . | TRBV6-5
TGCGCCAGCAGCCTAGACAGGGCCTACGAGCAGTACTTC | CASSLDRAYEQYF | TRBJ2-7 | 13 | TRBD1 | . | TRBV4-3
TGCAGCGTTGTTGCGGGGGGCAGGTACGAGCAGTACTTC | CSVVAGGRYEQYF | TRBJ2-7 | 13 | TRBD2 | . | TRBV29-1
TGTGCCAGCAGACTTTACAGCGCGGGGTATCAGCCCCAGCATTTT | CASRLYSAGYQPQHF | TRBJ1-5 | 15 | . | . | TRBV28
TGTGCCAGCAGTTATGATGCCAGGGGGGATGGCTACACCTTC | CASSYDARGDGYTF | TRBJ1-2 | 14 | TRBD1 | . | TRBV6-5
TGTGCCAGCAGTTTAGCAAAGGACAGATACTATGGCTACACCTTC | CASSLAKDRYYGYTF | TRBJ1-2 | 15 | . | . | TRBV28
TGTGCCAGCAGTTCCGCGACTAGCGGGAGGGCGGAGACCCAGTACTTC | CASSSATSGRAETQYF | TRBJ2-5 | 16 | TRBD2 | . | TRBV6-6
TGTGCCAGCAGTGAATCTGGTCAACGGGGTGGCTACACCTTC | CASSESGQRGGYTF | TRBJ1-2 | 14 | . | few | TRBV2
TGTGCCTGGAGTCAGGGTCAGGTTACCCATGAGCAGTTCTTC | CAWSQGQVTHEQFF | TRBJ2-1 | 14 | . | . | TRBV30
TGTGCCACCAGCCCCTTGACAGAGACCGGGGAGCTGTTTTTT | CATSPLTETGELFF | TRBJ2-2 | 14 | . | . | TRBV15
TGCGCCAGCAGCTTGGAACCCCCCCTGGGTGAGCAGTACTTC | CASSLEPPLGEQYF | TRBJ2-7 | 14 | . | . | TRBV5-1
TGTGCCAGCAGTACCCCTAGCGGGAGGGCCGACGATACGCAGTATTTT | CASSTPSGRADDTQYF | TRBJ2-3 | 16 | TRBD2 | . | TRBV2
TGCGCCAGCAGCCAAGGGTGGATAGCGGGAGAGGGAGATACGCAGTATTTT | CASSQGWIAGEGDTQYF | TRBJ2-3 | 17 | TRBD2 | . | TRBV4-1
TGTGCCAGCAGTTACCGGATCGGTGAAGCTTTCTTT | CASSYRIGEAFF | TRBJ1-1 | 12 | . | . | TRBV6-5
TGTGCCAGCAGTTCGACTCTCGGGGGAGGGTATGGCTACACCTTC | CASSSTLGGGYGYTF | TRBJ1-2 | 15 | . | . | TRBV28
TGTGCCAGCAGTTCCGGGACAGGGGGCGCCACTGAAGCTTTCTTT | CASSSGTGGATEAFF | TRBJ1-1 | 15 | TRBD1 | . | TRBV28